The 20 T cell receptor beta chains reported below all come from one sample, sequenced in a study of blood T cells in healthy people across ages. Sample-barcoded 5' priming and a J-beta primer mix drove a second PCR of roughly 6 to 12 cycles. From the 5' RACE reads, TCRdb called clonotypes with MiXCR, one entry per CDR3 protein. The table records some 1 million distinct CDR3 sequences, around 43% of them present only once. Sequencing was done on a sample of blood. These receptors all come from a woman between 55 and 75 years old in good health.

This clonotype showed up many times. The J gene is TRBJ2-7, the V gene TRBV29-1, with D uncertain. Trimming removed 4 bases from V and 3 bases from J, with 7 bases in between. CDR3 length: 11 amino acids. Germline lookup yields CDR1 SQVTM and CDR2 ANQGSEA. CDR3 nucleotides: TGCAGCGTTGGATACGGCTACGAGCAGTACTTC. It yields the protein CSVGYGYEQYF.

This clonotype was detected only a few times. The chain carries TRBV20-1 and TRBJ2-7; 11 bases agree with TRBD2. The CDR3 contains 17 residues. J was trimmed by 2 bases and V by 3 bases; bases with no gene match: 12. Per germline, CDR1 DFQATT and CDR2 SNEGSKA (reference sequence). The CDR3 nucleotides are TGCAGTGCTAGGACCACCTGGGGACTAGCGGCTCCCTACGAGCAGTACTTC. It codes for CSARTTWGLAAPYEQYF.

The chain employs TRBV19 and TRBJ2-5; 7 bases fit TRBD2. CDR3 length: 15 amino acids. The germline gives CDR1 LNHDA, CDR2 SQIVND (reference sequence). V dropped 4 bases and J dropped 2; count of bases not matched to a gene: 7. CDR3 bases: TGTGCCAGTAGTACTCTAGCGGATTCTCAAGAGACCCAGTACTTC. It yields the protein CASSTLADSQETQYF.

This clonotype came up a few times. The CDR3 DNA reads as TGCGCCAGCAGCGCCATATCAGGGGGACCCTACGAGCAGTACTTC. This encodes CASSAISGGPYEQYF. The chain joins TRBV5-1 to TRBJ2-7; 7 bases fit TRBD1. V gave up 4 bases and J gave up 2 bases; unmatched junction bases: 9. From germline, CDR1 is SGHRS and CDR2 YFSETQ. The CDR3 has 15 residues.

This chain joins TRBV20-1 and TRBJ2-5; the D gene is possibly TRBD2 (5 bases). Germline V gene data show CDR1 as DFQATT and CDR2 as SNEGSKA (reference sequence). The CDR3 runs to 14 residues. V gave up 7 bases and J gave up 1 base, with 16 bases separating them. CDR3 region: CSVQSAGFQETQYF. CDR3 DNA: TGCAGTGTTCAATCGGCGGGTTTCCAAGAGACCCAGTACTTC.

The V and J genes are TRBV15 and TRBJ2-1; D call uncertain. The V gene lost 4 bases and the J gene lost 0 bases, with 10 bases spanning the gap. CDR1 LNHNV and CDR2 YYDKDF come from the germline V gene (reference sequence). The CDR3 length is 15 residues. In DNA, the CDR3 is TGTGCCACCAGCAAGAGTGTCTTCTCCTACAATGAGCAGTTCTTC. Protein: CATSKSVFSYNEQFF.

This clonotype was counted between two and nine times. The chain combines TRBV7-9 with TRBJ2-1; the D gene is possibly TRBD2 (6 bases). Trimming took 1 base from V and 5 from J, leaving 12 bases between them. This CDR3 comprises 15 residues. CDR1 and CDR2 (germline): SEHNR, FQNEAQ (reference sequence). CDR3 amino acids: CASSLDGTPDNEQFF. As DNA, the CDR3 is TGTGCCAGCAGCTTAGACGGGACTCCCGACAATGAGCAGTTCTTC.

This clonotype was seen only a few times. The chain joins TRBV20-1 to TRBJ1-5; 9 bases are a match to TRBD1. The length of the CDR3 is 15 residues. Germline CDR1 and CDR2: DFQATT and SNEGSKA (reference sequence). After removal of 8 bases from V and 4 bases from J, the junction contained 12 bases not matched to a gene. As DNA, the CDR3 is TGCAGTTACTTACCCCCGGGACAGGGAAATCAGCCCCAGCATTTT. Its translation: CSYLPPGQGNQPQHF.

In regard to this clonotype: A much bigger clone sits one base away, suggesting this may be a read error. This chain uses TRBV5-1 with TRBJ2-7; perhaps TRBD2 as D (7 bases). Germline values: CDR1 SGHRS, CDR2 YFSETQ. Trimming stripped 3 bases from V and 0 bases from J, with 13 bases between. This CDR3 comprises 15 residues. The CDR3 reads CASSWGGGSSYEQYF. CDR3 DNA sequence: TGCGCCAGCAGCTGGGGGGGCGGAAGCTCCTACGAGCAGTACTTC.

This chain connects TRBV20-1 to TRBJ1-6; D possibly corresponds to TRBD1 (6 bases). The CDR3 length is 15 residues. The V end was cut by 3 bases, the J end by 13 bases, with 22 bases between. CDR1 and CDR2 (germline): DFQATT, SNEGSKA (reference sequence). DNA for the CDR3: TGCAGTGCTAGGGTCCCTACAAGTTCGGGGGCTCCCCTCCACTTT. Translated, it gives CSARVPTSSGAPLHF.

The chain is built from TRBV7-8 and TRBJ2-3, with D unclear. Germline assignment: CDR1 SGHVS and CDR2 FQNEAQ. The CDR3 runs to 14 residues. The V end was cut by 2 bases, the J end by 2 bases, with 8 bases between. Written as DNA, the CDR3 is TGTGCCAGCAGCTTAAGTATAGTCACAGATACGCAGTATTTT. Amino acid sequence: CASSLSIVTDTQYF.

The V call is TRBV7-2, the J call TRBJ1-1, with D unresolved. V dropped 5 bases and J dropped 11 bases, with 18 bases sitting between them. Germline V gene data show CDR1 as SGHTA and CDR2 as FQGNSA. The CDR3 loop spans 13 amino acids. The chain's CDR3 is CASSPPRAWWAFF. The CDR3 DNA reads TGTGCCAGCAGCCCGCCTAGGGCTTGGTGGGCTTTCTTT.

This clonotype was detected a few times. Here the CDR3 reads CASSQRQGQTQYF. As DNA, the CDR3 is TGTGCCAGCAGCCAACGGCAGGGACAGACCCAGTACTTC. The chain couples TRBV3-1 to TRBJ2-5; D is possibly TRBD1 or TRBD2 (5 bases each). Trimming left V 2 bases short and J 6 bases short, with 10 bases between. The CDR3 totals 13 residues. The germline gives CDR1 LGHDT, CDR2 YNNKEL (reference sequence).

This clonotype was seen only a few times. V is TRBV3-1 and J is TRBJ2-7; perhaps TRBD2 as D (5 bases). The CDR3 is 12 amino acids. Germline values: CDR1 LGHDT, CDR2 YNNKEL (reference sequence). V dropped 4 bases and J dropped 12 bases, with 16 bases sitting between them. Here the CDR3 DNA reads TGTGCCAGCAGCCCAGGACCTAGCCATATGTACTTC. Translation gives CASSPGPSHMYF.

CDR3 bases: TGTGCCAGCAGTCCAAAACCGGGGACAGCCTACGAGCAGTACTTC. Translating it yields CASSPKPGTAYEQYF. The chain carries TRBV27 and TRBJ2-7, with 7 bases fitting TRBD1. This CDR3 spans 15 amino acids. The trim removed 5 bases at V and 2 bases at J, leaving 9 bases unmatched. Per the germline V gene, CDR1 is MNHEY and CDR2 is SMNVEV (reference sequence).

The chain combines TRBV7-9 with TRBJ2-3; D not certain. The V end was cut by 4 bases, the J end by 6 bases, with 11 bases between. The CDR3 has 13 residues. Germline values: CDR1 SEHNR, CDR2 FQNEAQ (reference sequence). The CDR3 bases are TGTGCCAGCAGCTGGTGGAGCTGGGATACGCAGTATTTT. Translated, it gives CASSWWSWDTQYF.

The chain couples TRBV12-3 or TRBV12-4 to TRBJ2-1; possible D gene TRBD2, 6 bases. The CDR3 consists of 16 residues. V was trimmed by 3 bases and J by 2 bases, leaving 14 bases between them. The CDR3 DNA reads as TGTGCCAGCAGTTTGGGCAGGGCGGGACCCTACAATGAGCAGTTCTTC. This sequence encodes CASSLGRAGPYNEQFF.

Turning to this clonotype: Its ends do not fully match the called genes, so a read error is possible. This chain joins TRBV30 and TRBJ1-1; D unclear. The germline V gene has CDR1 GTSNPN and CDR2 SVGIG (reference sequence). This CDR3 contains 12 residues. The chain's CDR3 is CARSVVLREAFF. Written as DNA, the CDR3 is TGTGCCCGGAGTGTTGTGCTCCGTGAAGCTTTCTTT.

The J gene is TRBJ2-7, the V gene TRBV29-1; TRBD2 matches at 9 bases. This CDR3 comprises 14 residues. V lost 6 bases and J lost 2; bases outside the gene matches: 8. CDR1 and CDR2 (germline): SQVTM, ANQGSEA. The CDR3 DNA reads TGCAGCGTCTCGAGTGCGGGAGGGCCCTACGAGCAGTACTTC. Its protein product is CSVSSAGGPYEQYF.

The V call is TRBV6-5, the J call TRBJ1-4, with 10 bases lining up with TRBD1. There are 17 residues in the CDR3. V trimming: 2 bases; J trimming: 4 bases; junction bases outside the gene matches: 7. The germline V gene has CDR1 MNHEY and CDR2 SVGAGI. CDR3 in DNA: TGTGCCAGCAGTTACGTCCGACAGGGGGCTAGTAATGAAAAACTGTTTTTT. It specifies CASSYVRQGASNEKLFF.